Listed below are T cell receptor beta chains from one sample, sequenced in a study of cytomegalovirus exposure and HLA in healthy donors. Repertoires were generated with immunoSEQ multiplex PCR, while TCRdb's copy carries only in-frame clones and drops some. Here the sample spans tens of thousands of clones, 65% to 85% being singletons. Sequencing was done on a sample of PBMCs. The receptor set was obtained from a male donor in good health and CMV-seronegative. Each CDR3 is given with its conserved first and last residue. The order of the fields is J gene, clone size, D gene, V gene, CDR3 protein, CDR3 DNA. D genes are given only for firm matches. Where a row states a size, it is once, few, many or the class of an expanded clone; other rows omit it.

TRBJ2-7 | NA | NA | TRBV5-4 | CASTIGGGFYEQYF | TGTGCCAGCACCATAGGAGGGGGCTTCTACGAGCAGTACTTC
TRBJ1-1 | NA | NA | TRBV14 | CASSQGGASFVTEAFF | TGTGCCAGCAGCCAAGGCGGGGCGAGCTTTGTCACTGAAGCTTTCTTT
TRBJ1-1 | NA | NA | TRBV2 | CASRLRTANTEAFF | TGTGCCAGCAGACTGAGGACAGCGAACACTGAAGCTTTCTTT
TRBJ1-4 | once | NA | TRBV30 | CAWAGQGQGNEKLFF | TGTGCCTGGGCTGGTCAGGGGCAGGGCAATGAAAAACTGTTTTTT
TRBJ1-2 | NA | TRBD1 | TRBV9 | CASSARQGGGYTF | TGTGCCAGCAGCGCGAGACAGGGCGGAGGCTACACCTTC
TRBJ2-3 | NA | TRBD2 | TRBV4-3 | CASSTGTSGRLPRSTDTQYF | TGCGCCAGCAGCACTGGGACTAGCGGGCGACTCCCACGAAGCACAGATACGCAGTATTTT
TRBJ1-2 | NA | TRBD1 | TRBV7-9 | CASSQTTGYYGYTF | TGTGCCAGCAGTCAAACGACAGGGTACTATGGCTACACCTTC
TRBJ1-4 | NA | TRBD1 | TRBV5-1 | CASSLDRGLGEKLFF | TGCGCCAGCAGCTTGGACAGGGGGCTGGGTGAAAAACTGTTTTTT
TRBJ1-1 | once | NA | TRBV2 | CASSSFGNTEAFF | TGTGCCAGCAGTTCTTTCGGGAACACTGAAGCTTTCTTT
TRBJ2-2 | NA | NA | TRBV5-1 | CASSEWTARVAGELFF | TGCGCCAGCAGCGAATGGACAGCCCGCGTGGCCGGGGAGCTGTTTTTT